What follows describes a single TCR beta chain. This entry is derived from a study of blood T cell repertoires in COVID-19. Study details: Spain, Italy and the United States supplied samples that represented acute and convalescent COVID-19. Sources were T cells, B-cell-depleted T cells, or PBMCs; the material itself was cDNA or gDNA.

The ends were cut back, 7 bases at V and 0 bases at J, with 13 bases in the middle. This CDR3 has 15 residues. From germline, CDR1 is LNHDA and CDR2 SQIVND (reference sequence). How the authors handled the data: Quantification of nucleated cells was approximated via reference gene primer amplification. Method: immunoSEQ multiplex PCR; TCRdb's copy keeps in-frame clones and lacks some. V and J calls and clone size come straight from that table; D and trimming were deduced from the DNA. The table shows approximately 120,000 clones, with around 89% occurring only once. The rearrangement uses TRBV19 and TRBJ2-1; no clear D gene. The TCR was taken from a man in his fifties or sixties with acute or convalescent COVID-19. The sequenced sample was peripheral blood. This CDR3 is CASKKSATSYNEQFF. The DNA of the CDR3 is TGTGCCAGTAAGAAGAGCGCAACCTCCTACAATGAGCAGTTCTTC.